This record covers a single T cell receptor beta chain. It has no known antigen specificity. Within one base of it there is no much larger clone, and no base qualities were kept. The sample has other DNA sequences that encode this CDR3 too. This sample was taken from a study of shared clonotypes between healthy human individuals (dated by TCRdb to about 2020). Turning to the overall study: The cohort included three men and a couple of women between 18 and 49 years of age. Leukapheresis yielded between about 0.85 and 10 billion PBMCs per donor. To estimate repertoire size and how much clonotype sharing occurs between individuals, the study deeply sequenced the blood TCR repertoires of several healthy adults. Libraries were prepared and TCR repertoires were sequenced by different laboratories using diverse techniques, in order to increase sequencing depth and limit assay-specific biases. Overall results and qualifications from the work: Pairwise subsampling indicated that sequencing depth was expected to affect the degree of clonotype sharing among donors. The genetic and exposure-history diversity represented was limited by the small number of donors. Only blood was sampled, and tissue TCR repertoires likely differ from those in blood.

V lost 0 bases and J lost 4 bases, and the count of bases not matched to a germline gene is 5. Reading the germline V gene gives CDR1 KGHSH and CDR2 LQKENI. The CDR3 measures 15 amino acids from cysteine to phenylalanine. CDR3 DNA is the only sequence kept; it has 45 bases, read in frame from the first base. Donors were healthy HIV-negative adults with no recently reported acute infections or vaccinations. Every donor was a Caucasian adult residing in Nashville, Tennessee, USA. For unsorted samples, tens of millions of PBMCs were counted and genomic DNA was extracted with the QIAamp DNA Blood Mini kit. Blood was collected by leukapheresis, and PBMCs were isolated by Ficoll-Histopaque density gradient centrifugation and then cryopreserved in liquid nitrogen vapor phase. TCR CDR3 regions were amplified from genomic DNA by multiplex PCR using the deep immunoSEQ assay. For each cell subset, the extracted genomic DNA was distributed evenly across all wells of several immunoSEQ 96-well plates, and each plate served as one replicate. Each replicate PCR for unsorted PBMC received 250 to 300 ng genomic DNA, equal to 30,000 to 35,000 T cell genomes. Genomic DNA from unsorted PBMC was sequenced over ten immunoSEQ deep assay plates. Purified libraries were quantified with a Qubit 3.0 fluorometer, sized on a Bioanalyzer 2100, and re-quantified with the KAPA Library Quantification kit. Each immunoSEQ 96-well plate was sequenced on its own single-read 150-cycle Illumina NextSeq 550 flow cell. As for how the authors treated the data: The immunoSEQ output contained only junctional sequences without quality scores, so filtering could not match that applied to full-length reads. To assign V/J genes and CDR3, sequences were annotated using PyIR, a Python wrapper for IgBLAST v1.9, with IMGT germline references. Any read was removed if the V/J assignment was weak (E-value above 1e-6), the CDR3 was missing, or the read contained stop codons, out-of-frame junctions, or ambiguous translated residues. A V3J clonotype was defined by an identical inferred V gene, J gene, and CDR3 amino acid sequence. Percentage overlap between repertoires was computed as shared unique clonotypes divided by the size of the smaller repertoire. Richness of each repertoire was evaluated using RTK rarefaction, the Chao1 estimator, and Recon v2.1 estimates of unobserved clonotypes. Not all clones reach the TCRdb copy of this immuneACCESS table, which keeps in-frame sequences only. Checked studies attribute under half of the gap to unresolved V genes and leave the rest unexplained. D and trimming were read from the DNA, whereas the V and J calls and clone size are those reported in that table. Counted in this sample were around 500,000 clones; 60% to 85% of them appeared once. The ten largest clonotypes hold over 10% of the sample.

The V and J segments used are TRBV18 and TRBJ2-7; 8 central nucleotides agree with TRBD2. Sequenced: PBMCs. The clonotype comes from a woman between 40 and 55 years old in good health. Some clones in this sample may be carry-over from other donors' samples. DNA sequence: TGTGCCAGCTCACCACCGAGCGGGAGCTCTTACGAGCAGTACTTC. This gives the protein CASSPPSGSSYEQYF.